Listed here are 9 T cell receptor beta chains from one sample, sequenced in a study of cytomegalovirus exposure and HLA in healthy donors. In the PCR, 60 Vbeta and 13 Jbeta primers were used. Sequencing used immunoSEQ multiplex PCR; TCRdb keeps in-frame clones, though not all of them. The sample spans under 85,000 clones; the ten largest clones claim approximately 16%. The source material was PBMCs. Every receptor here comes from a boy between 5 and 17 years old in good health and CMV-seronegative.

This rearrangement joins TRBV15 to TRBJ2-7, with 8 bases identical to TRBD2. Germline V gene lookup returns CDR1 LNHNV and CDR2 YYDKDF (reference sequence). There are 11 residues in the CDR3. The J segment lost 9 bases and the V segment lost 3 bases, leaving 1 base of the junction unmatched. Written as DNA, the CDR3 is TGTGCCACCAGCAGCGGGACTAGGCAGTACTTC. This encodes CATSSGTRQYF.

The V call is TRBV5-4, the J call TRBJ1-1; D gene ambiguous. Per germline, CDR1 SGHNT and CDR2 YYREEE (reference sequence). The CDR3 has 15 amino acids. V gave up 1 base and J gave up 4 bases, with 14 bases separating them. The CDR3 loop reads CASSLSAVAGTEAFF. Written as DNA, the CDR3 is TGTGCCAGCAGCTTGTCGGCGGTGGCGGGCACTGAAGCTTTCTTT.

The V gene is TRBV2, the J gene TRBJ2-3, with D possibly TRBD1 on 6 matching bases. The CDR3 is made up of 14 amino acids. The germline V and J ends were trimmed by 9 bases and 2 bases, with 15 bases remaining between them. Germline V CDR1 and CDR2: SNHLY, FYNNEI. The chain's CDR3 is CARQQGTATDTQYF. The CDR3 nucleotides are TGTGCCAGACAACAGGGAACAGCCACAGATACGCAGTATTTT.

This chain joins TRBV4-2 and TRBJ2-6, with TRBD1 matching 8 bases. CDR3 length: 17 amino acids. Looked up from germline, CDR1 is LGHNA and CDR2 is YNFKEQ. V was clipped by 1 base and J by 0 bases; unmatched bases: 2. Here the CDR3 reads CASSQGTGISGANVLTF. The CDR3 nucleotides read TGTGCCAGCAGCCAAGGGACAGGGATCTCTGGGGCCAACGTCCTGACTTTC.

The chain recombines TRBV6-5 with TRBJ1-3; a weak D match, TRBD1 (5 bases). The CDR3 runs to 15 residues. V lost 2 bases and J 0 bases, leaving 8 bases between the germline ends. Germline CDR1 is MNHEY and CDR2 is SVGAGI. The CDR3 sequence is CASSYRDSSGNTIYF. CDR3 nucleotide sequence: TGTGCCAGCAGTTACAGGGACTCCTCTGGAAACACCATATATTTT.

The chain uses TRBV10-1 and TRBJ2-5; D uncertain. V was shortened by 0 bases and J by 2 bases, with 13 bases between the two germline ends. Germline lookup yields CDR1 WNHNN and CDR2 SYGVQD (reference sequence). The CDR3 sequence is 16 residues long. The CDR3 region is CASSESTGLLQETQYF. The CDR3 nucleotides read TGCGCCAGCAGTGAGTCGACTGGATTACTGCAAGAGACCCAGTACTTC.

The rearrangement uses TRBV30 and TRBJ2-1; tentatively, D is TRBD2 (5 bases). Germline values: CDR1 GTSNPN, CDR2 SVGIG (reference sequence). The CDR3 is 13 residues long. The V and J ends lost 5 bases and 7 bases respectively, with 15 bases between them. The CDR3 region is CAWAFSSGNEQFF. In nucleotides, the CDR3 is TGTGCCTGGGCGTTTAGCTCGGGGAATGAGCAGTTCTTC.

This chain uses TRBV6-1 with TRBJ1-2; possibly TRBD1 for D (6 bases). Germline assignment: CDR1 MNHNS and CDR2 SASEGT. Trimming removed 5 bases from V and 11 bases from J, with 18 bases in between. CDR3 size: 13 residues. The CDR3 reads CASSNRDTIGYTF. The CDR3 nucleotides are TGTGCCAGCAGTAACCGGGACACGATCGGTTACACCTTC.

The chain has TRBV7-9 and TRBJ2-7; 11 bases are a match to TRBD2. From germline, CDR1 is SEHNR and CDR2 FQNEAQ (reference sequence). Trimming removed 6 bases from V and 3 bases from J; junction bases left unmatched: 1. CDR3 length: 13 amino acids. The CDR3 spells CASSTSGSYEQYF. In DNA, the CDR3 is TGTGCCAGCAGTACTAGCGGGAGCTACGAGCAGTACTTC.